Each of the 28 T cell receptor beta chains below was sequenced from the same sample in a study of cytomegalovirus exposure and HLA in healthy donors. Generated by immunoSEQ multiplex PCR, the TCRdb table keeps only in-frame clones and is missing some. Here the sample spans some 230,000 clones, about 90% being singletons. The specimen was PBMCs. The receptors shown here come from a woman aged 18-29 years in good health and CMV-seronegative.

The chain joins TRBV7-6 to TRBJ2-7, with D maybe TRBD2 (5 bases). The CDR3 contains 12 residues. Trimming took 5 bases from V and 1 from J, leaving 6 bases between them. In germline, CDR1 is SGHVS, CDR2 FNYEAQ. The chain's CDR3 is CASSRESYEQYF. The CDR3 DNA sequence: TGTGCCAGCAGCAGGGAGTCCTACGAGCAGTACTTC. Full variable domain (remainder filled in from reference TRBV7-6 and TRBJ2-7): GAGVSQSPRYKVTKRGQDVALRCDPISGHVSLYWYRQALGQGPEFLTYFNYEAQQDKSGLPNDRFSAERPEGSISTLTIQRTEQRDSAMYRCASSRESYEQYFGPGTRLTVT.

This clone appeared a few times. The chain recombines TRBV25-1 with TRBJ1-1; possibly TRBD1 for D (6 bases). The CDR3 has 14 amino acids. The V gene lost 2 bases and the J gene lost 6 bases, with 13 bases spanning the gap. The germline V gene encodes CDR1 MGHDK and CDR2 SYGVNS. Written as DNA, the CDR3 is TGTGCCAGCAGTGAAAGTAGGGGGATTTCTGAAGCTTTCTTT. This sequence encodes CASSESRGISEAFF.

This chain connects TRBV5-1 to TRBJ2-7, with 7 bases that match TRBD2. V lost 2 bases and J lost 1; bases outside the gene matches: 6. The CDR3 covers 15 residues. The germline gives CDR1 SGHRS, CDR2 YFSETQ. DNA for the CDR3: TGCGCCAGCAGCTTCTTAGCGGGTATGTCCTACGAGCAGTACTTC. It is translated as CASSFLAGMSYEQYF.

The CDR3 is CASSLGDNTGELFF. In nucleotides, the CDR3 is TGTGCCAGCAGCCTAGGGGATAACACCGGGGAGCTGTTTTTT. The rearrangement joins TRBV2 to TRBJ2-2; a weak D match, TRBD1 (5 bases). Per germline, CDR1 SNHLY and CDR2 FYNNEI. The CDR3 loop spans 14 amino acids. The germline V and J ends were trimmed by 6 bases and 2 bases, with 10 bases remaining between them.

This chain joins TRBV4-2 and TRBJ2-1, with TRBD2 identical over 11 bases. In germline, CDR1 is LGHNA, CDR2 YNFKEQ. V dropped 1 base and J dropped 2; count of bases not matched to a gene: 1. This CDR3 contains 16 residues. The chain's CDR3 is CASSQVAGGAYNEQFF. CDR3 DNA: TGTGCCAGCAGCCAAGTAGCGGGAGGGGCCTACAATGAGCAGTTCTTC.

The chain has TRBV7-2 and TRBJ2-7; D is unclear. Germline CDR1 SGHTA, CDR2 FQGNSA. Trimming took off 2 bases at V and 3 bases at J, with 14 bases between the two ends. The CDR3 is 15 residues long. CDR3 in amino acids: CASSLFPRLDYEQYF. CDR3 DNA sequence: TGTGCCAGCAGCTTATTTCCGAGACTTGACTACGAGCAGTACTTC.

Notes on this clone: This CDR3 is also generated by other DNA sequences in the sample. The CDR3 loop reads CASSVGTSGYNEQFF. The CDR3 nucleotides are TGTGCCAGCAGCGTCGGGACTAGCGGTTACAATGAGCAGTTCTTC. The gene calls are TRBV9 and TRBJ2-1, with 11 bases identical to TRBD2. Germline V lookup: CDR1 SGDLS, CDR2 YYNGEE. Trimming at V came to 2 bases and at J to 4 bases, leaving 2 bases not matched to a gene. This CDR3 has 15 amino acids.

The rearrangement links TRBV5-1 to TRBJ2-3, with D perhaps matching TRBD2 (6 bases). This CDR3 is 16 amino acids long. CDR1 and CDR2 (germline): SGHRS, YFSETQ. Deletions cut 0 bases from V and 6 bases from J, with 17 bases between. The DNA for the CDR3 is TGCGCCAGCAGCTTGGGCGGGGTAAAATCCCAGGATACGCAGTATTTT. It specifies CASSLGGVKSQDTQYF.

This chain links TRBV20-1 with TRBJ1-2, with D tentatively TRBD1 (6 bases). The CDR3 is made up of 11 amino acids. V lost 6 bases, J lost 10 bases, and 15 bases lay in between. Germline CDR1 and CDR2: DFQATT and SNEGSKA (reference sequence). CDR3 sequence: CSALNRAIYTF. CDR3 DNA: TGCAGTGCGCTTAACAGGGCGATCTACACCTTC.

The chain joins TRBV7-3 to TRBJ2-2; D remains ambiguous. The CDR3 consists of 16 residues. V lost 5 bases and J lost 6, with 19 bases in between. Per the germline V gene, CDR1 is SGHTA and CDR2 is FQGTGA. CDR3 in amino acids: CASSPPVFVVSGELFF. CDR3 DNA sequence: TGTGCCAGCAGCCCCCCCGTCTTCGTTGTGTCCGGGGAGCTGTTTTTT.

This CDR3 is CASSPRPFGQRGEKLFF. In DNA form, the CDR3 reads TGTGCCAGCTCACCACGGCCATTTGGACAGAGAGGTGAAAAACTGTTTTTT. The rearrangement links TRBV18 to TRBJ1-4, with D maybe TRBD1 (6 bases). Germline V gives CDR1 KGHSH, CDR2 LQKENI. Trimming cost V 1 base and J 7 bases, with 19 bases left between them. The length of the CDR3 is 17 residues.

The CDR3 reads CASTQGVWTSGTYEQYF. CDR3 in DNA: TGTGCCAGCACCCAAGGGGTTTGGACTAGCGGAACATACGAGCAGTACTTC. V usage is TRBV2 and J usage is TRBJ2-7, with 10 bases identical to TRBD2. Looked up from germline, CDR1 is SNHLY and CDR2 is FYNNEI. The V and J ends lost 7 bases and 4 bases, in that order; junction bases with no gene match: 16. The CDR3 has 17 residues. The whole variable domain, remainder taken from reference TRBV2 and TRBJ2-7, is EPEVTQTPSHQVTQMGQEVILRCVPISNHLYFYWYRQILGQKVEFLVSFYNNEISEKSEIFDDQFSVERPDGSNFTLKIRSTKLEDSAMYFCASTQGVWTSGTYEQYFGPGTRLTVT.

The rearrangement links TRBV29-1 to TRBJ2-7; D is perhaps TRBD2 (5 bases). The V gene's germline CDR1 is SQVTM and CDR2 ANQGSEA. Trimming took 4 bases from V and 3 from J, leaving 10 bases between them. The CDR3 is 12 amino acids. Here the CDR3 DNA reads TGCAGCGTTGTGGGAGTCAACTACGAGCAGTACTTC. As protein: CSVVGVNYEQYF.

This chain links TRBV28 with TRBJ2-1; D is perhaps TRBD2 (6 bases). Germline V gene lookup returns CDR1 MDHEN and CDR2 SYDVKM. The CDR3 has 16 residues. Trimming took 5 bases from V and 0 from J, leaving 14 bases between them. CDR3 nucleotides: TGTGCCAGCAGTATCCGGGGGTTTAGCTCCTACAATGAGCAGTTCTTC. This translates into CASSIRGFSSYNEQFF.

V and J are TRBV4-1 and TRBJ2-1; D gene ambiguous. Trimming took 1 base from V and 10 from J, leaving 8 bases between them. Germline V gene data show CDR1 as MGHRA and CDR2 as YSYEKL. The CDR3 totals 12 residues. The CDR3 DNA follows: TGCGCCAGCAGCCAAGTAAACGGGGAGCAGTTCTTC. This codes for CASSQVNGEQFF.

The genes are TRBV27 and TRBJ2-7; TRBD2 matches at 10 bases. V shed 6 bases, J shed 0 bases, and the junction held 11 bases outside the gene matches. The CDR3 contains 17 residues. Germline assignment: CDR1 MNHEY and CDR2 SMNVEV (reference sequence). The CDR3 loop reads CASRNGTSVRSSYEQYF. The CDR3, as DNA: TGTGCCAGCAGAAATGGGACTAGCGTCCGAAGCTCCTACGAGCAGTACTTC.

The rearrangement links TRBV27 to TRBJ2-7, with 11 positions matching TRBD1. In germline, CDR1 is MNHEY, CDR2 SMNVEV (reference sequence). This CDR3 region has 14 residues. V was pared by 8 bases and J by 3 bases, with 6 bases of the junction left unmatched. CDR3 sequence reads: CASASGTGGYEQYF. DNA for the CDR3: TGTGCCAGCGCATCCGGGACAGGGGGCTACGAGCAGTACTTC.

In DNA form, the CDR3 reads TGTGCCAGCAGCCCTCTAGCGATTGGTCCGGATGAGCAGTTCTTC. Residues: CASSPLAIGPDEQFF. The V call is TRBV7-9, the J call TRBJ2-1; D is perhaps TRBD2 (6 bases). V lost 5 bases, J lost 8 bases, and 19 bases lay in between. This CDR3 has 15 amino acids. The germline V gene encodes CDR1 SEHNR and CDR2 FQNEAQ (reference sequence).

CDR3 sequence: CASSSGSTDTQYF. CDR3 DNA sequence: TGTGCCAGCAGCTCCGGTAGCACAGATACGCAGTATTTT. The chain couples TRBV11-2 to TRBJ2-3, with unresolved D. Per the germline V gene, CDR1 is SGHAT and CDR2 is FQNNGV. With 4 bases removed from V and 0 bases from J, the gap between germline ends came to 5 bases. The CDR3 totals 13 residues.

The V call is TRBV5-1, the J call TRBJ2-2; 8 bases align to TRBD1. V dropped 4 bases and J dropped 1; count of bases not matched to a gene: 6. Germline CDR1 SGHRS, CDR2 YFSETQ. This CDR3 contains 16 residues. The CDR3 DNA reads as TGCGCCAGCAGCAGGACAGGGTGGGGGAACACCGGGGAGCTGTTTTTT. Translating it yields CASSRTGWGNTGELFF.

The chain recombines TRBV6-6 with TRBJ1-5; no clear D. Germline CDR1 reads MNHNY; CDR2 reads SVGAGI (reference sequence). This CDR3 spans 15 amino acids. The V and J ends lost 7 bases and 0 bases respectively, with 13 bases between them. The CDR3 region is CASTYSEYSNQPQHF. CDR3 DNA: TGTGCCAGCACATACTCCGAGTATAGCAATCAGCCCCAGCATTTT.

The chain carries TRBV2 and TRBJ2-2, with D possibly TRBD2 on 6 matching bases. V shed 4 bases and J shed 5 bases, with 17 bases lying between them. Germline V lookup: CDR1 SNHLY, CDR2 FYNNEI. The CDR3 is made up of 16 amino acids. CDR3 sequence reads: CASSVFGLARTGELFF. In nucleotides, the CDR3 is TGTGCCAGCAGTGTATTTGGGCTAGCGCGAACCGGGGAGCTGTTTTTT.

The chain has TRBV15 and TRBJ1-6; tentative D call: TRBD1 (5 bases). Germline-derived CDR1 and CDR2 are LNHNV and YYDKDF (reference sequence). This CDR3 is 16 amino acids long. V lost 1 base and J lost 0, with 7 bases in between. CDR3: CATSRGGGSYNSPLHF. The CDR3 DNA reads TGTGCCACCAGCAGAGGCGGGGGCTCCTATAATTCACCCCTCCACTTT.

This clone appeared a single time. The CDR3: CASSEPRQGNTEAFF. The DNA of the CDR3 is TGTGCCAGCAGTGAACCTAGACAGGGAAACACTGAAGCTTTCTTT. The chain recombines TRBV6-1 with TRBJ1-1; TRBD1 agrees at 7 bases. Germline V lookup: CDR1 MNHNS, CDR2 SASEGT. V lost 2 bases to trimming and J lost 2 bases; unmatched junction nucleotides: 5. The CDR3 has 15 amino acids.

The chain couples TRBV5-5 to TRBJ2-1; 7 bases fit TRBD2. The J segment lost 0 bases and the V segment lost 2 bases, leaving 5 bases of the junction unmatched. Germline V lookup: CDR1 SGHKS, CDR2 YYEKEE (reference sequence). This CDR3 is 16 amino acids long. The DNA of the CDR3 is TGTGCCAGCAGCTTACCGGGACTAAGCTCCTACAATGAGCAGTTCTTC. Protein: CASSLPGLSSYNEQFF.

The chain combines TRBV5-1 with TRBJ2-1; D unresolved. Trimming pared 0 bases from V and 8 bases from J, leaving 9 bases between. The germline gives CDR1 SGHRS, CDR2 YFSETQ. This CDR3 contains 13 residues. CDR3 nucleotides: TGCGCCAGCAGCTTGGTGGTCTATTATGAGCAGTTCTTC. Translating it yields CASSLVVYYEQFF.

The count of this clone is one. The chain carries TRBV7-8 and TRBJ2-3, with 9 bases that match TRBD1. The V gene's germline CDR1 is SGHVS and CDR2 FQNEAQ. V shed 1 base and J 4 bases; nucleotides not matched to a gene: 6. CDR3 size: 16 residues. The CDR3 DNA sequence: TGTGCCAGCAGCTTAGGGGACAGGGTCCGCGCAGATACGCAGTATTTT. Its translation: CASSLGDRVRADTQYF.

This chain links TRBV5-1 with TRBJ2-1, with TRBD2 matching over 10 bases. This CDR3 has 15 amino acids. Germline CDR1 SGHRS, CDR2 YFSETQ. J lost 8 bases, V lost 0 bases, and 5 bases had no gene match. The CDR3 DNA reads as TGCGCCAGCAGCTTGGTTGTTAGCGGGAGGTATGAGCAGTTCTTC. Translating gives CASSLVVSGRYEQFF.